The 21 T cell receptor beta chains below all came from one sample that was sequenced in a study of T cell responses to AZD1222 COVID-19 vaccine. Assay: immunoSEQ multiplex PCR; the TCRdb copy retains only in-frame clones and omits some. The table lists some 170,000 clones, 85% to 95% of them singletons. The input for sequencing was peripheral blood, taken 28 days after the second AZD1222 dose. The receptors here all came from an adult who received the AZD1222 COVID-19 vaccine.

The J gene is TRBJ1-4, the V gene TRBV6-5; the D is unclear. V dropped 0 bases and J dropped 3 bases, with 11 bases sitting between them. Germline V CDR1 and CDR2: MNHEY, SVGAGI. The CDR3 is 16 amino acids. CDR3 in amino acids: CASSYSSGFANEKLFF. Written as DNA, the CDR3 is TGTGCCAGCAGTTACTCGTCGGGGTTTGCTAATGAAAAACTGTTTTTT.

CDR3 in amino acids: CASSQAPTPGNTIYF. The CDR3, as DNA: TGTGCCAGCAGCCAAGCCCCTACCCCTGGAAACACCATATATTTT. The V call is TRBV3-1 (or the pseudogene TRBV3-2), the J call TRBJ1-3; D unresolved. The CDR3 totals 15 residues. Germline assignment: CDR1 LGHDT and CDR2 YNNKEL (reference sequence). V was shortened by 1 base and J by 2 bases, with 9 bases between the two germline ends.

The rearrangement uses TRBV6-5 and TRBJ2-1; D could derive from TRBD1 or TRBD2 (5 bases each). The CDR3 runs 15 residues. The germline gives CDR1 MNHEY, CDR2 SVGAGI. Between the trimmed V and J ends, which lost 2 bases and 12 bases, there was a span of 20 bases. CDR3 bases: TGTGCCAGCAGTTACGGCAGGGAGCAACCCAACGGGCAGTTCTTC. Its protein is CASSYGREQPNGQFF.

The chain couples TRBV6-5 to TRBJ1-6; unclear D gene. Between the trimmed V and J ends, which lost 5 bases and 7 bases, there was a span of 9 bases. This CDR3 has 13 amino acids. Germline V gene sequence: CDR1 MNHEY, CDR2 SVGAGI. The CDR3 spells CASSTPGNSPLHF. The CDR3 DNA reads as TGTGCCAGCAGTACCCCCGGGAATTCACCCCTCCACTTT.

V and J are TRBV7-9 and TRBJ2-7; 9 bases line up with TRBD1. The CDR3 contains 14 residues. V was pared by 5 bases and J by 3 bases, with 5 bases of the junction left unmatched. In germline, CDR1 is SEHNR, CDR2 FQNEAQ (reference sequence). The CDR3 sequence: CASSMTGGSYEQYF. The CDR3 DNA is TGTGCCAGCAGCATGACAGGGGGGAGCTACGAGCAGTACTTC.

Remarks on this clone: Germline and junction disagree at one end, which may indicate a read error. This sequence joins TRBV3-1 (or the pseudogene TRBV3-2) and TRBJ1-6; no clear D. Per germline, CDR1 LGHDT and CDR2 YNNKEL (reference sequence). The CDR3 is 18 residues long. The CDR3 spells CASSILSPISHHNSPLHF. DNA of the CDR3: TGTGCCAGCAGCATATTGAGTCCCATTTCACATCATAATTCACCACTCCACTTT.

The chain links TRBV3-1 (or the pseudogene TRBV3-2) to TRBJ2-2; D is possibly TRBD2 (5 bases). Looked up from germline, CDR1 is LGHDT and CDR2 is YNNKEL (reference sequence). V lost 6 bases and J lost 1, with 12 bases in between. This CDR3 is built from 15 residues. The CDR3 here is CASRYISGNTGELFF. The CDR3 DNA follows: TGTGCCAGCAGATATATAAGCGGGAACACCGGGGAGCTGTTTTTT.

This rearrangement joins TRBV4-1 to TRBJ2-3; the match to TRBD2 covers 11 bases. Trimming cost V 0 bases and J 0 bases; bases outside gene matches: 2. Per the germline V gene, CDR1 is MGHRA and CDR2 is YSYEKL. CDR3 length equals 17 residues. Here the CDR3 DNA reads TGCGCCAGCAGCCAAGATGGGACTAGCGGCAGCACAGATACGCAGTATTTT. It specifies CASSQDGTSGSTDTQYF.

The genes are TRBV3-1 (or the pseudogene TRBV3-2) and TRBJ2-5; 13 bases are a match to TRBD2. The ends lost 2 bases at V and 5 bases at J; junction bases unmatched: 8. The CDR3 length is 17 residues. Germline loops: CDR1 LGHDT, CDR2 YNNKEL (reference sequence). CDR3: CASSQPPGLAGYETQYF. As DNA, the CDR3 is TGTGCCAGCAGCCAACCTCCGGGACTAGCGGGATATGAGACCCAGTACTTC.

In DNA, the CDR3 is TGTGCCAGCAGCCTGCTCTACGAGCAGTACTTC. It codes for CASSLLYEQYF. V and J are TRBV7-9 and TRBJ2-7; D is unresolved. The CDR3 sequence is 11 residues long. The ends were cut back, 5 bases at V and 3 bases at J, with 5 bases in the middle. The germline gives CDR1 SEHNR, CDR2 FQNEAQ (reference sequence).

This clone was detected once. The V and J genes are TRBV6-2 or TRBV6-3 and TRBJ2-7; D possibly corresponds to TRBD1 (6 bases). V dropped 4 bases and J dropped 2 bases, with 12 bases sitting between them. CDR1 is MNHEY and CDR2 is SVGEGT in the germline V gene. The CDR3 has 14 residues. Here the CDR3 reads CASSSTGFPYEQYF. CDR3 DNA: TGTGCCAGCAGTTCGACAGGATTCCCCTACGAGCAGTACTTC.

The rearrangement joins TRBV5-1 to TRBJ1-2; a possible D gene is TRBD1 (6 bases). CDR3 length: 12 amino acids. V was pared by 0 bases and J by 8 bases, with 8 bases between. Germline V gene lookup returns CDR1 SGHRS and CDR2 YFSETQ. CDR3 in amino acids: CASSLDRAGYTF. The CDR3 DNA reads TGCGCCAGCAGCTTGGACAGGGCAGGCTACACCTTC.

The rearrangement uses TRBV5-4 and TRBJ2-2, with D tentatively TRBD1 (6 bases). Looked up from germline, CDR1 is SGHNT and CDR2 is YYREEE (reference sequence). V was pared by 4 bases and J by 0 bases, with 10 bases between. There are 15 residues in the CDR3. The CDR3 loop reads CASSLGGSNTGELFF. For the CDR3, the DNA is TGTGCCAGCAGCCTAGGGGGTTCGAACACCGGGGAGCTGTTTTTT.

The rearrangement links TRBV6-5 to TRBJ1-1; D perhaps matches TRBD1 (6 bases). The CDR3 length is 15 residues. V was pared by 8 bases and J by 2 bases, with 18 bases between. Germline values: CDR1 MNHEY, CDR2 SVGAGI. The CDR3 reads CASLPGTRVNTEAFF. The CDR3 nucleotides read TGTGCCAGCCTCCCCGGGACAAGAGTTAACACTGAAGCTTTCTTT.

CDR3 in DNA: TGCGCCAGCAGCAGGGCCACGGGGTTAGATACGCAGTATTTT. Its translation is CASSRATGLDTQYF. This sequence joins TRBV5-1 and TRBJ2-3; possibly TRBD2 for D (5 bases). Between the trimmed V and J ends, which lost 4 bases and 5 bases, there was a span of 14 bases. The germline gives CDR1 SGHRS, CDR2 YFSETQ. The CDR3 sequence is 14 residues long.

This chain uses TRBV19 with TRBJ1-6, with TRBD1 as a possible D gene (5 bases). The germline gives CDR1 LNHDA, CDR2 SQIVND (reference sequence). The CDR3 has 14 amino acids. V shed 4 bases and J shed 10 bases, with 14 bases lying between them. The chain's CDR3 is CASSKRDPVSPLHF. Written as DNA, the CDR3 is TGTGCCAGTAGTAAACGGGACCCAGTGTCACCCCTCCACTTT.

The chain recombines TRBV6-5 with TRBJ2-3; the D gene is possibly TRBD2 (7 bases). Per the germline V gene, CDR1 is MNHEY and CDR2 is SVGAGI. V lost 4 bases and J lost 4, with 15 bases in between. The CDR3 is 15 amino acids. The CDR3 sequence is CASSSLGGGPDTQYF. The CDR3 DNA reads as TGTGCCAGCAGTTCCTTAGGGGGGGGCCCAGATACGCAGTATTTT.

The rearrangement joins TRBV9 to TRBJ2-1; 8 nucleotides align to TRBD2. The V and J ends lost 4 bases and 8 bases, in that order; junction bases with no gene match: 8. There are 14 residues in the CDR3. Germline loops: CDR1 SGDLS, CDR2 YYNGEE. CDR3 region: CASSKSGSNYEQFF. As DNA, the CDR3 is TGTGCCAGCAGCAAAAGCGGGAGTAACTATGAGCAGTTCTTC.

This clone came up a few times. This chain joins TRBV19 and TRBJ1-1, with D possibly matching TRBD1 (6 bases). The CDR3 is 15 amino acids. Germline loops: CDR1 LNHDA, CDR2 SQIVND (reference sequence). Trimming shortened V by 6 bases and J by 2 bases, and 16 bases separated the two germline ends. The CDR3: CASRDGQFLNTEAFF. DNA of the CDR3: TGTGCCAGTAGGGACGGACAGTTTCTTAACACTGAAGCTTTCTTT.

The chain links TRBV19 to TRBJ1-4, with 7 positions matching TRBD1. The germline gives CDR1 LNHDA, CDR2 SQIVND (reference sequence). There are 16 residues in the CDR3. V lost 5 bases and J lost 0; bases outside the gene matches: 6. CDR3 region: CASSLRQGATNEKLFF. CDR3 coding DNA: TGTGCCAGTAGTCTCCGACAGGGTGCAACTAATGAAAAACTGTTTTTT. The full variable domain, in which reference TRBV19 and TRBJ1-4 provide the parts outside the CDR3, is DGGITQSPKYLFRKEGQNVTLSCEQNLNHDAMYWYRQDPGQGLRLIYYSQIVNDFQKGDIAEGYSVSREKKESFPLTVTSAQKNPTAFYLCASSLRQGATNEKLFFGSGTQLSVL.

J is TRBJ2-7 and V is TRBV11-2, with 8 bases aligning to TRBD1. V gave up 5 bases and J gave up 4 bases; unmatched junction bases: 4. Germline V gene data show CDR1 as SGHAT and CDR2 as FQNNGV. This CDR3 contains 13 residues. CDR3 region: CASSPGQGYEQYF. CDR3 DNA: TGTGCCAGCAGCCCTGGACAGGGTTACGAGCAGTACTTC. The full variable domain, its missing parts supplied by reference TRBV11-2 and TRBJ2-7, is EAGVAQSPRYKIIEKRQSVAFWCNPISGHATLYWYQQILGQGPKLLIQFQNNGVVDDSQLPKDRFSAERLKGVDSTLKIQPAKLEDSAVYLCASSPGQGYEQYFGPGTRLTVT.